These 26 T cell receptor beta chains share one sample of origin, sequenced in a study of blood T cell repertoires in COVID-19. The data were produced by immunoSEQ multiplex PCR, yet TCRdb's version contains in-frame clones alone and is incomplete. The data contain about 230,000 clones, 80% to 85% of them singletons. Sequenced input: peripheral blood. Every receptor here comes from a middle-aged man with acute or convalescent COVID-19.

In DNA, the CDR3 is TGTGCCAGCACCCTCGCCCGGGGACAGGTAGAAGGAAACACCATATATTTT. Translation gives CASTLARGQVEGNTIYF. The chain joins TRBV28 to TRBJ1-3; 8 bases map to TRBD1. Losses at the gene ends were 7 bases for V and 4 bases for J; bases not matched to a gene: 15. The CDR3 contains 17 residues. Germline CDR1 and CDR2: MDHEN and SYDVKM.

Turning to this clone: In the same sample, other DNA sequences code for this CDR3. The V call is TRBV5-6, the J call TRBJ2-1; TRBD2 agrees at 13 bases. The CDR3 consists of 15 residues. V dropped 2 bases and J dropped 6; count of bases not matched to a gene: 2. Germline V gene sequence: CDR1 SGHDT, CDR2 YYEEEE. Here the CDR3 DNA reads TGTGCCAGCAGCTTAGGACTAGCGGGAGTCAATGAGCAGTTCTTC. Translated: CASSLGLAGVNEQFF.

The DNA of the CDR3 is TGTGCCAGCAGCCTAGGACTAGCGGGAGTAGGGGAGCAGTACTTC. It specifies CASSLGLAGVGEQYF. The J gene is TRBJ2-7, the V gene TRBV9, with 13 bases aligning to TRBD2. The length of the CDR3 is 15 residues. Germline lookup yields CDR1 SGDLS and CDR2 YYNGEE. V lost 4 bases and J lost 7; bases outside the gene matches: 8. Based on the CDR3 plus reference TRBV9 and TRBJ2-7, the full variable domain is DSGVTQTPKHLITATGQRVTLRCSPRSGDLSVYWYQQSLDQGLQFLIQYYNGEERAKGNILERFSAQQFPDLHSELNLSSLELGDSALYFCASSLGLAGVGEQYFGPGTRLTVT.

V gene TRBV5-5 combines with J gene TRBJ1-2, with 8 bases aligning to TRBD1. V was clipped by 4 bases and J by 4 bases; unmatched bases: 3. Germline V CDR1 and CDR2: SGHKS, YYEKEE (reference sequence). This CDR3 has 13 residues. The CDR3 DNA reads TGTGCCAGCAGCGACAGGGGATTCTATGGCTACACCTTC. Translating gives CASSDRGFYGYTF. Drawing the rest from reference TRBV5-5 and TRBJ1-2, the complete variable domain is DAGVTQSPTHLIKTRGQQVTLRCSPISGHKSVSWYQQVLGQGPQFIFQYYEKEERGRGNFPDRFSARQFPNYSSELNVNALLLGDSALYLCASSDRGFYGYTFGSGTRLTVV.

This clone was seen repeatedly, ten times or more. This chain connects TRBV6-5 to TRBJ1-4; D uncertain. From germline, CDR1 is MNHEY and CDR2 SVGAGI. Trimming removed 7 bases from V and 5 bases from J, with 17 bases in between. The CDR3 contains 15 residues. The CDR3 loop reads CASTPLNRLNEKLFF. The CDR3 nucleotides are TGTGCCAGCACCCCTCTCAACAGACTAAATGAAAAACTGTTTTTT.

The chain uses TRBV3-1 (or the pseudogene TRBV3-2) and TRBJ2-7, with D possibly matching TRBD2 (5 bases). CDR3 length equals 16 residues. Trimming left V 0 bases short and J 3 bases short, with 15 bases between. Germline V gene lookup returns CDR1 LGHDT and CDR2 YNNKEL (reference sequence). This CDR3 reads CASSQDLAAGGYEQYF. CDR3 coding DNA: TGTGCCAGCAGCCAAGATTTGGCAGCAGGAGGCTACGAGCAGTACTTC.

V gene TRBV5-1 combines with J gene TRBJ1-1; TRBD1 agrees at 8 bases. After removal of 4 bases from V and 1 base from J, the junction contained 6 bases not matched to a gene. In germline, CDR1 is SGHRS, CDR2 YFSETQ. This CDR3 has 15 amino acids. As DNA, the CDR3 is TGCGCCAGCAGCACCGGACAGGGCTCGAACACTGAAGCTTTCTTT. Translating gives CASSTGQGSNTEAFF.

This clone was observed a few times. This chain links TRBV15 with TRBJ2-5; 10 nucleotides match TRBD1. Germline V gene sequence: CDR1 LNHNV, CDR2 YYDKDF (reference sequence). The J segment lost 5 bases and the V segment lost 0 bases, leaving 3 bases of the junction unmatched. The CDR3 runs to 15 residues. As DNA, the CDR3 is TGTGCCACCAGCAGAGATCCGGGACAGGGGGAGACCCAGTACTTC. Protein sequence: CATSRDPGQGETQYF.

The chain couples TRBV3-1 (or the pseudogene TRBV3-2) to TRBJ1-2; 7 bases agree with TRBD1. The CDR3 totals 14 residues. Looked up from germline, CDR1 is LGHDT and CDR2 is YNNKEL (reference sequence). V shed 4 bases, J shed 3 bases, and the junction held 5 bases outside the gene matches. CDR3 sequence: CASSPRQGDYGYTF. The DNA for the CDR3 is TGTGCCAGCAGCCCTAGACAGGGTGACTATGGCTACACCTTC.

The chain uses TRBV19 and TRBJ2-3; D gene uncertain. There are 13 residues in the CDR3. Per germline, CDR1 LNHDA and CDR2 SQIVND (reference sequence). V was pared by 4 bases and J by 2 bases, with 7 bases between. The CDR3 here is CASSSGPTDTQYF. For the CDR3, the DNA is TGTGCCAGTAGTAGCGGCCCCACAGATACGCAGTATTTT.

The chain recombines TRBV7-8 with TRBJ1-4; the D gene is possibly TRBD1 (6 bases). V was trimmed by 5 bases and J by 6 bases, leaving 16 bases between them. Germline CDR1 SGHVS, CDR2 FQNEAQ. This CDR3 has 15 amino acids. CDR3 DNA: TGTGCCAGCAGCCCTCGACAGGCGCCCCATGAAAAACTGTTTTTT. It translates to CASSPRQAPHEKLFF.

The chain employs TRBV4-1 and TRBJ1-2; no reliable D call. The germline CDR1 and CDR2 sequences are MGHRA and YSYEKL. This CDR3 has 13 residues. V shed 4 bases and J shed 4 bases, with 10 bases lying between them. CDR3 in amino acids: CASSPPSVYGYTF. Here the CDR3 DNA reads TGCGCCAGCAGCCCCCCCTCGGTCTATGGCTACACCTTC.

The CDR3 coding sequence is TGTGCCAGCAGTCCCCCCGTCCTCACAGATACGCAGTATTTT. It codes for CASSPPVLTDTQYF. The gene calls are TRBV28 and TRBJ2-3; no clear D gene. The CDR3 extends over 14 amino acids. Germline V gene sequence: CDR1 MDHEN, CDR2 SYDVKM. Trimming pared 5 bases from V and 2 bases from J, leaving 11 bases between.

The V call is TRBV11-2, the J call TRBJ1-1; D is undetermined. Per the germline V gene, CDR1 is SGHAT and CDR2 is FQNNGV. V lost 2 bases and J 6 bases, leaving 10 bases between the germline ends. There are 13 residues in the CDR3. The CDR3 sequence: CASSLTYPAEAFF. CDR3 sequence (DNA): TGTGCCAGCAGCTTAACTTATCCCGCTGAAGCTTTCTTT.

The chain carries TRBV6-2 or TRBV6-3 and TRBJ1-5; D unresolved. The CDR3 loop spans 13 amino acids. CDR1 MNHEY and CDR2 SVGEGT come from the germline V gene. V dropped 5 bases and J dropped 2 bases, with 7 bases sitting between them. In nucleotides, the CDR3 is TGTGCCAGCAGTGAGTCGCGCAATCAGCCCCAGCATTTT. Its translation: CASSESRNQPQHF.

The chain joins TRBV6-6 to TRBJ2-7; 10 bases match TRBD2. Germline V gene sequence: CDR1 MNHNY, CDR2 SVGAGI (reference sequence). This CDR3 comprises 16 residues. Trimming at V came to 0 bases and at J to 2 bases, leaving 4 bases not matched to a gene. CDR3 DNA: TGTGCCAGCAGTTACTCCAAAGCGGGAGGGCCCTACGAGCAGTACTTC. Protein product: CASSYSKAGGPYEQYF.

This chain links TRBV11-3 with TRBJ2-3; a possible D gene is TRBD1 (6 bases). This CDR3 comprises 15 residues. Germline assignment: CDR1 SGHNT and CDR2 YENEEA. V was pared by 5 bases and J by 5 bases, with 17 bases between. The CDR3 nucleotides are TGTGCCAGCAGCCCAAGGGGGAATCCGGGAGATACGCAGTATTTT. Its translation is CASSPRGNPGDTQYF.

This clone has only one observation. This chain uses TRBV6-4 with TRBJ1-3; D not resolved. V lost 0 bases and J lost 2, with 8 bases in between. Germline lookup yields CDR1 MRHNA and CDR2 SNTAGT. The CDR3 runs to 15 residues. Here the CDR3 DNA reads TGTGCCAGCAGTGACTCCGTCGGGGCTGGAAACACCATATATTTT. It translates to CASSDSVGAGNTIYF.

V gene TRBV24-1 combines with J gene TRBJ1-5, with D hard to call. CDR1 is KGHDR and CDR2 is SFDVKD in the germline V gene. The CDR3 has 14 amino acids. The V end lost 3 bases, the J end lost 0 bases, and 5 bases lay between the germline ends. The CDR3 loop reads CATSDKSSNQPQHF. The DNA of the CDR3 is TGTGCCACCAGTGATAAGAGTAGCAATCAGCCCCAGCATTTT.

The chain recombines TRBV30 with TRBJ1-1; D remains ambiguous. The CDR3 totals 12 residues. V was clipped by 2 bases and J by 8 bases, with 12 bases between them. Germline CDR1 reads GTSNPN; CDR2 reads SVGIG (reference sequence). In DNA form, the CDR3 reads TGTGCCTGGAGTCCGAGCAGCAGGGAAGCTTTCTTT. Amino acid sequence: CAWSPSSREAFF.

This clone was recorded once. V gene TRBV5-5 combines with J gene TRBJ2-2; 10 positions agree with TRBD1. Looked up from germline, CDR1 is SGHKS and CDR2 is YYEKEE (reference sequence). CDR3 length: 15 residues. The junction had 3 bases not matched to a gene; V was cut back by 4 bases and J by 3 bases. DNA for the CDR3: TGTGCCAGCAGCCTGACAGGGGGCGACACCGGGGAGCTGTTTTTT. Translating gives CASSLTGGDTGELFF.

The chain is built from TRBV30 and TRBJ1-1; possibly TRBD1 for D (5 bases). Trimming took off 1 base at V and 3 bases at J, with 9 bases between the two ends. This CDR3 has 13 amino acids. CDR1 and CDR2 from the germline V gene are GTSNPN and SVGIG (reference sequence). CDR3 DNA: TGTGCCTGGAGTGGACAGTTGGACACTGAAGCTTTCTTT. Translating gives CAWSGQLDTEAFF.

The chain couples TRBV25-1 to TRBJ1-2, with D perhaps matching TRBD1 (5 bases). This CDR3 has 13 residues. From germline, CDR1 is MGHDK and CDR2 SYGVNS. Trimming shortened V by 4 bases and J by 3 bases, and 9 bases separated the two germline ends. DNA for the CDR3: TGTGCCAGCAGTGCAGGGTTAGACTATGGCTACACCTTC. Protein product: CASSAGLDYGYTF.

V gene TRBV27 combines with J gene TRBJ1-2; D may be TRBD1 (5 bases). The CDR3 loop spans 15 amino acids. V shed 2 bases and J shed 3 bases, with 13 bases lying between them. Germline lookup yields CDR1 MNHEY and CDR2 SMNVEV (reference sequence). In nucleotides, the CDR3 is TGTGCCAGCAGTTTAGGGCAGGGTAGGGACTATGGCTACACCTTC. Translating it yields CASSLGQGRDYGYTF.

The chain combines TRBV28 with TRBJ1-1; tentatively, D is TRBD1 (6 bases). The CDR3 contains 14 residues. V was trimmed by 7 bases and J by 5 bases, leaving 17 bases between them. Germline-derived CDR1 and CDR2 are MDHEN and SYDVKM. Here the CDR3 reads CASKLQGYGTEAFF. CDR3 nucleotides: TGTGCCAGCAAGTTACAGGGTTATGGAACTGAAGCTTTCTTT.

The V call is TRBV6-1, the J call TRBJ1-1; D unresolved. Trimming stripped 1 base from V and 5 bases from J, with 17 bases between. The CDR3 totals 16 residues. Germline CDR1 is MNHNS and CDR2 is SASEGT. CDR3 sequence (DNA): TGTGCCAGCAGTGAAGGGTGGATTGCGGGTGGGACTGAAGCTTTCTTT. It translates to CASSEGWIAGGTEAFF.